This T cell receptor beta chain was sequenced during a study of T cell repertoires in cytomegalovirus infection. In the study overall: Well-studied HLA-B-restricted CMV epitopes were used in the study alongside recently identified HLA-C-restricted ones. Matching HLA type and CMV infection were both indicated by public TCR beta signatures.

This clonotype was seen more than once but under ten times. Its antigen is currently unknown. TCRdb called the reads again in MiXCR, with one record for every CDR3 protein. This sample has 60,000 to 75,000 distinct CDR3 sequences, with 28% found just once. The CDR3 covers 15 residues. CDR1 MNHNY and CDR2 SVGAGI come from the germline V gene (reference sequence). The ends lost 6 bases at V and 7 bases at J; junction bases unmatched: 12. Study-wide findings and caveats: Within the response measured ex vivo, HLA-C-restricted CMV-specific TCR beta clonotypes were dominant. Summed frequency of public TCR beta families distinguished CMV carriers with the relevant HLA.

The material was CD8+ T cells from cultured PBMCs, obtained from culture after CMV antigen stimulation. The rearrangement uses TRBV6-6 and TRBJ2-1; TRBD1 matches 7 bases. This sequence originates from a human donor in good health (CMV status not recorded). Some clones in this sample may be carry-over from other donors' samples. The CDR3 here is CASSTGAPRVNEQFF. As DNA, the CDR3 is TGTGCCAGCAGCACAGGGGCCCCCAGGGTGAATGAGCAGTTCTTC.